This TCR beta chain came from a study of blood T cell repertoires in COVID-19. Study-wide context: In each case, the material was cDNA or gDNA derived from T cells, B-cell-depleted T cells, or PBMCs.

This clone was recorded only once. The V gene lost 4 bases and the J gene lost 5 bases, with 9 bases spanning the gap. The CDR3 length is 12 residues. From germline, CDR1 is SNHLY and CDR2 FYNNEI. Original data processing: Researchers report that nucleated cell counts were estimated from reference gene primer amplification. This table comes from immunoSEQ multiplex PCR, and its TCRdb copy is limited to in-frame clones, with some not included. For V, J and clone size, that table is used; D and trimming come from the DNA. Among more than 250,000 clones listed, around 87% were seen once. Sequencing was carried out using peripheral blood. The J gene is TRBJ2-7, the V gene TRBV2; tentatively, D is TRBD2 (5 bases). The source is a man aged 50-59 years with active or convalescent COVID-19. The CDR3 reads CASSGSGNEQYF. The CDR3 region has the DNA TGTGCCAGCAGTGGGTCCGGGAACGAGCAGTACTTC.